Below are 4 T cell receptor beta chains sequenced from a single sample in a study of T cell repertoires in cytomegalovirus infection. TCRdb re-called the reads through MiXCR, storing one row per CDR3 protein. The data hold 630,000 or so distinct CDR3 sequences, with approximately 25% observed a single time. Sequencing used CD8+ T cells from PBMCs. These TCRs come from a human donor in good health (CMV status not recorded). Some clones in this sample may be carry-over from other donors' samples.

The V gene is TRBV6-1, the J gene TRBJ2-7; D not certain. The CDR3 loop spans 13 amino acids. Germline V gene lookup returns CDR1 MNHNS and CDR2 SASEGT. V was clipped by 2 bases and J by 4 bases, with 9 bases between them. CDR3 amino acids: CASSENELYEQYV. The CDR3 DNA follows: TGTGCCAGCAGTGAAAATGAGCTATACGAGCAGTACGTC.

This clonotype was counted at least ten times. The V call is TRBV7-2, the J call TRBJ2-3; D might be TRBD1 or TRBD2, each matching 6 bases. The V end lost 10 bases, the J end lost 3 bases, and 14 bases lay between the germline ends. The CDR3 loop spans 13 amino acids. Per the germline V gene, CDR1 is SGHTA and CDR2 is FQGNSA. DNA for the CDR3: TGTGCCACCCAAGAGGGGGGTACAGATACGCAGTATTTT. It is translated as CATQEGGTDTQYF. Together with reference TRBV7-2 and TRBJ2-3, the CDR3 gives the full variable domain: GAGVSQSPSNKVTEKGKDVELRCDPISGHTALYWYRQSLGQGLEFLIYFQGNSAPDKSGLPSDRFSAERTGGSVSTLTIQRTQQEDSAVYLCATQEGGTDTQYFGPGTRLTVL.

This clonotype has only a few counts. V gene TRBV3-1 combines with J gene TRBJ2-7; D is possibly TRBD1 (6 bases). CDR1 LGHDT and CDR2 YNNKEL come from the germline V gene (reference sequence). With 0 bases removed from V and 1 base from J, the gap between germline ends came to 13 bases. The CDR3 runs to 16 residues. CDR3: CASSQDSGVASYEQYF. DNA for the CDR3: TGTGCCAGCAGCCAAGATTCAGGGGTCGCTTCCTACGAGCAGTACTTC.

CDR3 in DNA: TGTGCCAGCAGCCGATTTCACAGGGAGACTGAAGCTTTCTTT. It specifies CASSRFHRETEAFF. The chain uses TRBV6-2 or TRBV6-3 and TRBJ1-1; perhaps TRBD1 as D (6 bases). Germline CDR1 is MNHEY and CDR2 is SVGEGT. This CDR3 has 14 amino acids. With 6 bases removed from V and 5 bases from J, the gap between germline ends came to 16 bases.